This T cell receptor beta chain was captured by sequencing in a study of cytomegalovirus exposure and HLA in healthy donors. Broader study findings: TCR beta V segments were, for the most part, productive about 87% or about 30% of the time in an earlier analysis.

As concerns this clone: Its antigen is unknown.

The study ran its PCR with 60 Vbeta and 13 Jbeta primers. The table came from immunoSEQ multiplex PCR; TCRdb's copy has only in-frame clones and leaves some out. The sample includes 100,000 to 150,000 clones, 80% to 90% of them seen just once. V lost 4 bases, J lost 0 bases, and 4 bases stayed unmatched. This CDR3 region has 15 residues. Germline V gene lookup returns CDR1 SEHNR and CDR2 FQNEAQ (reference sequence). The sequence was obtained from a woman between 40 and 55 years old in good health and CMV-seropositive. The sequenced material came from PBMCs. The J gene is TRBJ1-1, the V gene TRBV7-9; 8 bases match TRBD1. The CDR3 loop is CASSYGQGLNTEAFF. CDR3 DNA: TGTGCCAGCAGCTACGGACAGGGACTGAACACTGAAGCTTTCTTT.